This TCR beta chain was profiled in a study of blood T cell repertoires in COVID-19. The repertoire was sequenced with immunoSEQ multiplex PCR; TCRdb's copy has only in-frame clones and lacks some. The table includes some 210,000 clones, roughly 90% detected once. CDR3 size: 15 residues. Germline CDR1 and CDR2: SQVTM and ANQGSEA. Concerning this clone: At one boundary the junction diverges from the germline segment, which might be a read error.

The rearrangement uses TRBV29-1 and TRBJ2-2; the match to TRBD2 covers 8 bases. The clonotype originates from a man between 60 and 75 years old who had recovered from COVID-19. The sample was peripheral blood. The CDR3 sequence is CSVEAGTRNTGELFF. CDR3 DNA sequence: TGCAGCGTAGAAGCCGGGACTAGGAACACCGGGGAGCTGTTTTTT.